This section outlines one T cell receptor (beta chain) sequence together with its context. This sample is part of a study of cytomegalovirus exposure and HLA in healthy donors. Primers: 60 Vbeta forward and 13 Jbeta reverse. Assay: immunoSEQ multiplex PCR; the TCRdb copy retains only in-frame clones and omits some. The listing contains some 51,000 clones. The CDR3 covers 15 residues. V lost 1 base and J lost 3, with 13 bases in between. From germline, CDR1 is SGHVS and CDR2 FQNEAQ. Sequenced input: PBMCs. This clonotype was sampled from a man aged 35 to 55 in good health and CMV-seropositive. J is TRBJ2-7 and V is TRBV7-8, with D perhaps matching TRBD1 (5 bases). Here the CDR3 reads CASSLDPPGLYEQYF. The CDR3 region has the DNA TGTGCCAGCAGCTTAGACCCCCCAGGGCTCTACGAGCAGTACTTC.